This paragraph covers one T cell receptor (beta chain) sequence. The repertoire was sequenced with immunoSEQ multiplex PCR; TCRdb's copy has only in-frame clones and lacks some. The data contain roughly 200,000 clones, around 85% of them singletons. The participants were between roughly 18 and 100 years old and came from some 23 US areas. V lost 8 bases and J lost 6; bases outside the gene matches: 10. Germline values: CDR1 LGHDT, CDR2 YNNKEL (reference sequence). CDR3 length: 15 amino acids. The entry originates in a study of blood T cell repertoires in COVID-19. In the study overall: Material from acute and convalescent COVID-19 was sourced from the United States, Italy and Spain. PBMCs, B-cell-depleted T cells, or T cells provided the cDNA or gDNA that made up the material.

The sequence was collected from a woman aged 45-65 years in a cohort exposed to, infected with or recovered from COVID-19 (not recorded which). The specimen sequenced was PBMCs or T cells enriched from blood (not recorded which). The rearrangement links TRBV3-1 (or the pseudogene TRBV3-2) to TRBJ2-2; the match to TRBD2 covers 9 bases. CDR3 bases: TGTGCCAGCCGCGGGGGGGCCATAGCTTCCGGGGAGCTGTTTTTT. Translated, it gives CASRGGAIASGELFF.